A single sample is the source of the 18 T cell receptor beta chains below, sequenced in a study of blood T cells in healthy people across ages (dated by TCRdb to about 2015). The library was produced with 5' RACE. The sample was run on an Illumina HiSeq 2500. The second PCR ran for roughly 6 to 11 cycles and used a J-beta primer mix along with a sample-barcoded 5' primer. TCRdb reran the public reads through fastp at Q25 and MiXCR, keeping productive beta chains. Each CDR3 protein gets just one entry, which takes the most common genes and DNA from the rows behind it. The sample table holds 1.5 million to 2 million distinct CDR3 sequences, of which under 30% were seen once. 7% to 9% of the sample is held by the ten biggest clonotypes. The sample was blood. The source of these receptors is a woman between 25 and 40 years old in good health.

This clonotype was seen only a few times. The rearrangement uses TRBV12-5 and TRBJ2-1; 7 bases match TRBD1. V gave up 6 bases and J gave up 2 bases; unmatched junction bases: 10. This CDR3 has 16 residues. Germline CDR1 and CDR2: LGHNT and FRNRAP. CDR3: CASGLNRGETYNEQFF. CDR3 nucleotide sequence: TGTGCTAGTGGCCTGAACAGGGGCGAAACCTACAATGAGCAGTTCTTC.

The V call is TRBV7-2, the J call TRBJ2-7; possibly TRBD2 for D (5 bases). The CDR3 extends over 13 amino acids. Trimming took off 5 bases at V and 6 bases at J, with 14 bases between the two ends. CDR1 is SGHTA, CDR2 FQGNSA, per germline. The CDR3 sequence: CASSRPGESEQYF. The CDR3 DNA sequence: TGTGCCAGCAGCAGACCCGGGGAATCCGAGCAGTACTTC. Filled out from reference TRBV7-2 and TRBJ2-7, the complete variable domain reads GAGVSQSPSNKVTEKGKDVELRCDPISGHTALYWYRQSLGQGLEFLIYFQGNSAPDKSGLPSDRFSAERTGGSVSTLTIQRTQQEDSAVYLCASSRPGESEQYFGPGTRLTVT.

This clonotype was recorded at least ten times. This chain uses TRBV12-3 or TRBV12-4 with TRBJ2-5, with TRBD1 as a possible D gene (6 bases). The CDR3 loop spans 15 amino acids. V gave up 3 bases and J gave up 3 bases, with 14 bases separating them. The CDR3 spells CASSFHRGGEETQYF. CDR3 nucleotides: TGTGCCAGCAGTTTCCATAGAGGGGGAGAAGAGACCCAGTACTTC.

This clonotype was seen ten or more times. The CDR3 reads CASSPSGTSGSTDTQYF. For the CDR3, the DNA is TGCGCCAGCAGCCCATCCGGGACTAGCGGGAGCACAGATACGCAGTATTTT. The chain couples TRBV4-1 to TRBJ2-3, with 12 bases that match TRBD2. The CDR3 runs 17 residues. Losses at the gene ends were 4 bases for V and 0 bases for J; bases not matched to a gene: 5. From germline, CDR1 is MGHRA and CDR2 YSYEKL.

This clonotype has at least ten counts. This sequence may be a read error, since a much larger clone differs from it by one base. The chain links TRBV5-1 to TRBJ1-2, with a weak D call TRBD1 (5 bases). The V gene's germline CDR1 is SGHRS and CDR2 YFSETQ. There are 14 residues in the CDR3. The V gene lost 3 bases and the J gene lost 4 bases, with 13 bases spanning the gap. CDR3 protein: CASSWDGSTYGYTF. The CDR3 DNA is TGCGCCAGCAGCTGGGACGGGTCTACCTATGGCTACACCTTC.

This clonotype occurred a few times. The chain has TRBV30 and TRBJ2-7; 8 nucleotides match TRBD1. This CDR3 region has 15 residues. The germline V gene has CDR1 GTSNPN and CDR2 SVGIG (reference sequence). After removal of 2 bases from V and 3 bases from J, the junction contained 9 bases not matched to a gene. CDR3 coding DNA: TGTGCCTGGAGTTACACAGGGGGGATAATCTACGAGCAGTACTTC. Protein: CAWSYTGGIIYEQYF.

This clonotype showed up many times. The chain couples TRBV10-2 to TRBJ2-3; D possibly matches TRBD1 or TRBD2 (5 bases each). Trimming shortened V by 8 bases and J by 4 bases, and 16 bases separated the two germline ends. From germline, CDR1 is WSHSY and CDR2 SAAADI. CDR3 size: 14 residues. CDR3 sequence (DNA): TGCGCCAGCGGGGGTCAGCTGGTCTCAGATACGCAGTATTTT. Its translation: CASGGQLVSDTQYF.

This clonotype was observed a few times. Its ends do not fully match the called genes, so a read error is possible. V gene TRBV6-1 combines with J gene TRBJ2-4; TRBD2 matches 13 bases. The CDR3 runs to 17 residues. Germline CDR1 MNHNS, CDR2 SASEGT. The CDR3 protein is CAGSTQTSGRSKNIQYF. DNA for the CDR3: TGTGCCGGCAGTACCCAGACTAGCGGGAGGTCCAAAAACATTCAGTACTTC.

This clonotype was seen only a few times. This chain joins TRBV11-3 and TRBJ2-3; D is ambiguous. The CDR3 consists of 13 residues. Trimming pared 6 bases from V and 2 bases from J, leaving 9 bases between. Germline lookup yields CDR1 SGHNT and CDR2 YENEEA. The CDR3 bases are TGTGCCAGCAGTGGCGGAACCACAGATACGCAGTATTTT. Translation: CASSGGTTDTQYF. The variable domain in full, completed from reference TRBV11-3 and TRBJ2-3, reads EAGVVQSPRYKIIEKKQPVAFWCNPISGHNTLYWYLQNLGQGPELLIRYENEEAVDDSQLPKDRFSAERLKGVDSTLKIQPAELGDSAVYLCASSGGTTDTQYFGPGTRLTVL.

The table lists this clonotype with a few counts. The V gene is TRBV20-1, the J gene TRBJ1-2; no definite D call. This CDR3 is 15 amino acids long. Between the trimmed V and J ends, which lost 3 bases and 0 bases, there was a span of 14 bases. CDR1 and CDR2 from the germline V gene are DFQATT and SNEGSKA (reference sequence). CDR3 region: CSASNRAVANYGYTF. CDR3 DNA: TGCAGTGCTAGTAATAGGGCAGTAGCTAACTATGGCTACACCTTC.

This clonotype was counted ten times or more. CDR3 sequence: CASSLSGLASYEQYF. The CDR3 coding sequence is TGTGCCAGCAGCTTATCTGGACTAGCCTCCTACGAGCAGTACTTC. The chain carries TRBV7-2 and TRBJ2-7; 8 bases align to TRBD2. The germline V gene encodes CDR1 SGHTA and CDR2 FQGNSA. The CDR3 contains 15 residues. With V trimmed by 2 bases and J by 0 bases, 3 bases remained unmatched.

This clonotype has just a few counts. The chain joins TRBV28 to TRBJ2-5; TRBD1 or TRBD2 may be the D gene (5 bases each). The CDR3 sequence is 15 residues long. Germline lookup yields CDR1 MDHEN and CDR2 SYDVKM. The ends were cut back, 5 bases at V and 3 bases at J, with 16 bases in the middle. The CDR3 bases are TGTGCCAGCAGTACGATCGAGGGGTGGGAAGAGACCCAGTACTTC. Protein product: CASSTIEGWEETQYF. The whole variable domain, filled in from reference TRBV28 and TRBJ2-5, reads DVKVTQSSRYLVKRTGEKVFLECVQDMDHENMFWYRQDPGLGLRLIYFSYDVKMKEKGDIPEGYSVSREKKERFSLILESASTNQTSMYLCASSTIEGWEETQYFGPGTRLLVL.

This clonotype was observed many times. Here the CDR3 reads CASSQTDSYEQYF. CDR3 sequence (DNA): TGTGCCAGCAGCCAAACCGACTCCTACGAGCAGTACTTC. This sequence joins TRBV4-2 and TRBJ2-7; D ambiguous. The CDR3 consists of 13 residues. V was trimmed by 2 bases and J by 0 bases, leaving 5 bases between them. Germline V gene data show CDR1 as LGHNA and CDR2 as YNFKEQ.

The table lists this clonotype with many counts. The chain uses TRBV20-1 and TRBJ2-7, with 9 nucleotides matching TRBD1. Germline V gene data show CDR1 as DFQATT and CDR2 as SNEGSKA (reference sequence). With V trimmed by 5 bases and J by 5 bases, 4 bases remained unmatched. The CDR3 runs to 12 residues. CDR3 loop: CSAGWDRDEQYF. CDR3 in DNA: TGCAGTGCTGGCTGGGACAGGGACGAGCAGTACTTC.

This clonotype was observed a few times. The chain is built from TRBV2 and TRBJ2-1; 12 bases align to TRBD2. This CDR3 region has 12 residues. Germline-derived CDR1 and CDR2 are SNHLY and FYNNEI. Unmatched junction bases numbered 6, after V lost 6 bases and J lost 15 bases. The CDR3 protein is CASRLTSGGSFF. The CDR3 nucleotides read TGTGCCAGCAGGCTAACTAGCGGGGGGTCGTTCTTC.

This clonotype has more than one count but fewer than ten. The V call is TRBV7-7, the J call TRBJ2-5; D perhaps matches TRBD1 (5 bases). Between the trimmed V and J ends, which lost 1 base and 4 bases, there was a span of 13 bases. CDR3 length: 15 amino acids. Germline values: CDR1 SSHAT, CDR2 FNYEAQ (reference sequence). The DNA of the CDR3 is TGTGCCAGCAGCTTAGATGGCAGGGAAGGAGAGACCCAGTACTTC. Its translation is CASSLDGREGETQYF.

The chain carries TRBV5-1 and TRBJ2-5, with D perhaps given as TRBD1 or TRBD2 (6 bases each). V lost 4 bases and J lost 2, with 15 bases in between. This CDR3 region has 15 residues. Germline values: CDR1 SGHRS, CDR2 YFSETQ. As DNA, the CDR3 is TGCGCCAGCAGCCTACTTCCGGGGGCTCAAGAGACCCAGTACTTC. This codes for CASSLLPGAQETQYF.

This clonotype came up many times. The rearrangement links TRBV20-1 to TRBJ2-5, with D maybe TRBD2 (6 bases). Germline loops: CDR1 DFQATT, CDR2 SNEGSKA (reference sequence). CDR3 length: 13 amino acids. V lost 0 bases to trimming and J lost 7 bases, with 12 bases between them. CDR3 region: CSARDSTRATQYF. In DNA form, the CDR3 reads TGCAGTGCTAGAGATTCGACTAGAGCGACCCAGTACTTC.